Described below is a single TCR beta chain sequence and its context. Its antigen is unknown. Base qualities are not provided; no much larger clone lies one nucleotide away. Graves' hyperthyroidism was defined as stable when no progression to ophthalmopathy occurred over 18 months of follow-up. Hyperthyroidism patients were newly diagnosed, had a disease duration of under 2 months, and were aged 18 to 65 years. The study excluded patients with uncontrolled infections, other autoimmune diseases, pregnancy or lactation. Diagnoses were based on clinical symptoms, serum thyroxine and TRAb, thyroid ultrasound and orbital computed tomography. PBMCs were isolated from approximately 10 ml of fresh peripheral blood by Ficoll-Paque density gradient centrifugation. Total RNA was extracted using Trizol reagent, and RNA quality was assessed on an Agilent 2100 Bioanalyzer. The TCR beta CDR3 regions were amplified from RNA transcripts. For the first round of RT-PCR on the TCR CDR3, the HTBI primer set was used together with the Qiagen OneStep RT-PCR kit. Libraries were constructed in a second round of multiplex PCR, after which size selection and purification were carried out. Libraries were sequenced paired-end with 100 bp reads on an Illumina HiSeq2000. In the original analysis: SOAPnuke was used to process the raw data, with reads discarded if the reads contained adapters or uncalled bases, had a mean Phred below 15, or lacked an exact constant-primer or identifier match. High-quality paired reads were merged with COPE v1.2.5, and unique nucleotide sequences were defined as clonotypes. MiTCR v1.1 was used to align the clonotypes against IMGT TRBV, TRBD and TRBJ reference segments. The analysis was restricted to V-J combinations with a frequency above 0.0001, which together covered 99% to 99.2% of the repertoires. A TCS score was defined as the ratio between F50 (clonal expansion) and ExV (chaos), using BLOSUM62-based TCRdist between CDR3 peptides within each V-J. Welch's t-statistics and random forest reduced around 550 V-J features to 10 to 15, which were used in a naive Bayes classifier (R e1071). TCRdb took the public reads, trimmed them with fastp at Q25, ran MiXCR for clone calling and kept in-frame beta chains. Each entry merges the rows of one CDR3 protein and shows their most common DNA and genes. TCRdb, rather than the study authors, made the V and J calls. Present in this sample are about 690,000 distinct CDR3 sequences, 15% to 20% of which were seen just once. Roughly a sixth of the sample rests with the top ten.

Sequences LGHNA (CDR1) and YSLEER (CDR2) are obtained from the germline V gene. V gives up 3 bases and J gives up 2 bases, and the segment between their germline ends measures 13 bases. Including cysteine and phenylalanine, the CDR3 has 15 amino acids. Kept here is only the CDR3 DNA, which spans 45 bases and is read in frame from base 1. The data were taken from a study of T cells in Graves' hyperthyroidism and ophthalmopathy (dated by TCRdb to between 2019 and 2020). In the study overall: Peripheral blood samples were taken at the time of initial diagnosis, prior to any treatment. Thyroid tissue and blood T-cell repertoires from about six Graves' hyperthyroidism patients were also compared in the study. Following sampling, methimazole starting at 30 mg daily was given to hyperthyroidism patients, and high-dose intravenous methylprednisolone was given to ophthalmopathy patients. The approximately 100 discovery patients were randomly split 7:3 into training and test sets. To identify TCR V-J signatures that set the groups apart, the researchers used a discovery cohort of about a hundred patients, made up of 43 with Graves' ophthalmopathy and 57 with stable Graves' hyperthyroidism. According to the paper, TCR Vbeta CDR3 sequencing was carried out on 135 peripheral blood samples, which came from fewer than 50 ophthalmopathy, roughly 75 hyperthyroidism and roughly 17 progressor patients. Prospective prediction of ophthalmopathy was tested in an independent validation cohort consisting of roughly 20 hyperthyroidism patients and some 17 patients who later progressed to ophthalmopathy. The investigation overall reported the following: Most expanded thyroid clonotypes (frequency above 0.001) were also detected in blood, suggesting blood repertoires may reflect thyroid immune responses. Sample size was not statistically predetermined, and investigators were not blinded to group allocation. In cross-validation, a model built on a 13 V-J signature told ophthalmopathy apart from stable hyperthyroidism with 85% to 90% sensitivity and 81% to 82% specificity, and in testing the same model reached 80%/75%. In validation, progression to ophthalmopathy was predicted by the model with 70% to 71% sensitivity and roughly 76% specificity, a median of roughly 6.4 months before onset.

This receptor was taken from a man aged 50 or older with Graves' hyperthyroidism. The specimen sequenced was blood. The rearranged segments are TRBV4-3 and TRBJ2-5; TRBD1 is a weak D gene call, 6 bases matching. The CDR3 here reads CASSQERTVQETQYF. The DNA sequence is given as TGCGCCAGCAGCCAGGAACGGACAGTACAAGAGACCCAGTACTTC.